This is a list of T cell receptor beta chains from one sample in a study of cytomegalovirus exposure and HLA in healthy donors. TCRdb's table, derived via immunoSEQ multiplex PCR, lists solely in-frame clones and lacks some. The repertoire holds about 170,000 clones, with about 65% as singletons. The sample was PBMCs. All receptors derive from a man aged 35 to 55 in good health and CMV-seropositive. Each CDR3 is given with its conserved first and last residue. Each record gives: D gene, J gene, clone size, V gene, CDR3 protein, CDR3 DNA. The D gene is left open where the match is weak. Size is stated for part of the rows, as once, few or many counts, or as a class when the clone is expanded.

.,TRBJ2-7,.,TRBV5-1,CASKGGAYEQYF,TGCGCCAGCAAAGGAGGCGCCTACGAGCAGTACTTC
TRBD1,TRBJ2-2,few,TRBV4-2,CASSHMRTGPNTGELFF,TGTGCCAGCAGCCACATGCGGACAGGACCGAACACCGGGGAGCTGTTTTTT
TRBD1,TRBJ2-7,.,TRBV7-2,CASSLAGTGASYEQYF,TGTGCCAGCAGCTTAGCGGGGACAGGGGCCTCCTACGAGCAGTACTTC
TRBD1,TRBJ1-2,.,TRBV6-6,CASSYSTGGSYGYTF,TGTGCCAGCAGTTACTCGACAGGGGGCAGCTATGGCTACACCTTC
.,TRBJ1-5,few,TRBV4-3,CASSQDRGQPQHF,TGCGCCAGCAGCCAAGATAGGGGTCAGCCCCAGCATTTT
.,TRBJ2-7,once,TRBV7-2,CASRLNRGLSYEQYF,TGTGCCAGCAGACTTAATAGAGGGCTCTCCTACGAGCAGTACTTC
TRBD1,TRBJ1-4,.,TRBV7-8,CASSFVTGQGEEKLFF,TGTGCCAGCAGCTTCGTCACGGGACAGGGGGAGGAAAAACTGTTTTTT
TRBD1,TRBJ1-1,.,TRBV4-1,CASSWSRDRGLNTEAFF,TGCGCCAGCAGCTGGTCCCGGGACAGGGGACTGAACACTGAAGCTTTCTTT
TRBD1,TRBJ1-1,.,TRBV5-1,CASSLVSKGARTEAFF,TGCGCCAGCAGCTTGGTGTCGAAGGGGGCAAGGACTGAAGCTTTCTTT
.,TRBJ2-3,few,TRBV5-4,CASSLLVSDTQYF,TGTGCCAGCAGCTTGTTAGTTTCAGATACGCAGTATTTT
TRBD1,TRBJ1-2,.,TRBV4-3,CASSQVEAGGLGYTF,TGCGCCAGCAGCCAAGTCGAGGCAGGGGGCCTTGGCTACACCTTC
TRBD2,TRBJ2-3,.,TRBV5-4,CASSWGGGFTDTQYF,TGTGCCTCCTCCTGGGGCGGGGGATTTACAGATACGCAGTATTTT
TRBD1,TRBJ2-2,.,TRBV4-2,CASSLQGWVAGELFF,TGTGCCAGCAGCCTACAGGGGTGGGTCGCCGGGGAGCTGTTTTTT
.,TRBJ1-6,.,TRBV18,CASSPRRQGFNSPLHF,TGTGCCAGCTCACCACGGCGGCAGGGGTTTAATTCACCCCTCCACTTT
.,TRBJ1-2,few,TRBV6-5,CASKTGELKGNGYTF,TGTGCCAGCAAGACAGGCGAACTGAAGGGGAATGGCTACACCTTC
.,TRBJ1-5,few,TRBV7-2,CASSLEPGDSNQPQHF,TGTGCCAGCAGCTTAGAACCTGGAGATAGCAATCAGCCCCAGCATTTT
.,TRBJ2-3,.,TRBV10-3,CAINGGGGEDTQYF,TGTGCCATCAATGGAGGGGGGGGAGAAGATACGCAGTATTTT
.,TRBJ2-5,.,TRBV5-1,CASSPAGTQKETQYF,TGCGCCAGCAGCCCGGCCGGGACTCAGAAAGAGACCCAGTACTTC
.,TRBJ2-5,.,TRBV6-6,CASSYFTPQVVETQYF,TGTGCCAGCAGTTACTTTACACCTCAGGTAGTGGAGACCCAGTACTTC
.,TRBJ1-3,.,TRBV7-2,CASSSGGAGNTIYF,TGTGCCAGCAGCTCGGGGGGCGCGGGAAACACCATATATTTT
TRBD1,TRBJ2-3,few,TRBV4-3,CASSHSGTGGTDTQYF,TGCGCCAGCAGCCACTCCGGGACAGGGGGCACAGATACGCAGTATTTT
TRBD1,TRBJ1-2,.,TRBV25-1,CASSSWTGRHGYTF,TGTGCCAGCAGCTCGTGGACAGGGCGGCATGGCTACACCTTC
.,TRBJ2-1,.,TRBV9,CASSVEKSSYNEQFF,TGTGCCAGCAGCGTAGAAAAGAGCTCCTACAATGAGCAGTTCTTC
.,TRBJ2-7,.,TRBV30,CALRTSSYEQYF,TGTGCCTTACGGACATCAAGCTACGAGCAGTACTTC
.,TRBJ2-7,.,TRBV9,CASSARTRLNPTYEQYF,TGTGCCAGCAGCGCCCGAACGCGACTGAATCCAACCTACGAGCAGTACTTC
.,TRBJ1-2,.,TRBV4-3,CASSQARNYGYTF,TGCGCCAGCAGCCAAGCCAGGAACTATGGCTACACCTTC
.,TRBJ2-2,.,TRBV19,CASSWDSRGGNTGELFF,TGTGCCAGTAGTTGGGACTCCCGCGGAGGGAACACCGGGGAGCTGTTTTTT